What follows are 12 T cell receptor beta chains derived from one specimen sequenced in a study of tumor-infiltrating lymphocytes in primary liver carcinoma. Blood RNA was derived from unsorted whole blood, and germline DNA was extracted too. From 450 to 550 ng total RNA, TCR beta cDNA was generated with a primer in the constant region. It was through three nested multiplex PCR rounds of slightly modified ARM-PCR that TCR beta libraries arose. For roughly 10 cycles apiece, the opening two PCR rounds ran with TRBV1-TRBV30 forward primers and a C-beta reverse primer. TCRdb re-analysed the multiplex PCR reads in MiXCR, keeping a single row per CDR3 protein. Here the sample spans about 310,000 distinct CDR3 sequences, around three fifths being singletons. The sequencing sample was made of peripheral blood. These receptors all stem from a woman between 25 and 40 years old with primary liver carcinoma and hepatitis B virus infection.

The table lists this clonotype with a count of one. The chain joins TRBV11-3 to TRBJ2-1, with D hard to call. Between the trimmed V and J ends, which lost 8 bases and 6 bases, there was a span of 14 bases. Germline V gene sequence: CDR1 SGHNT, CDR2 YENEEA. The CDR3 spans 13 residues. This chain's CDR3 is CASCYPTSNEQFF. CDR3 DNA: TGTGCCAGCTGTTACCCGACCAGCAATGAGCAGTTCTTC.

V is TRBV11-2 and J is TRBJ2-1; 7 positions match TRBD1. Germline V gives CDR1 SGHAT, CDR2 FQNNGV. The junction had 11 bases not matched to a gene; V was cut back by 6 bases and J by 15 bases. The CDR3 runs 12 residues. In DNA form, the CDR3 reads TGTGCCAGCAGGGGGACGACAGGGAGCCTGTTCTTC. Translated: CASRGTTGSLFF.

A note on this clonotype: A much larger clone lies one base from this, so it may be a read error. The rearrangement links TRBV29-1 to TRBJ1-4; TRBD1 agrees at 8 bases. The germline V gene has CDR1 SQVTM and CDR2 ANQGSEA. CDR3 length: 13 amino acids. CDR3 sequence (DNA): TGCAGCGTGACAGGGGAAATGGATGAAAAACAGTTTTTT. Its protein is CSVTGEMDEKQFF.

As regards this clonotype: Compared with germline, one end of the junction differs, possibly owing to a read error. The chain employs TRBV10-3 and TRBJ2-1; D is undetermined. From germline, CDR1 is ENHRY and CDR2 SYGVKD. There are 13 residues in the CDR3. The CDR3 region has the DNA TGTGCCATCAGTGAAGTAGACGGGCCTCCTGCAAACTTC. This translates into CAISEVDGPPANF.

The V gene is TRBV6-1, the J gene TRBJ2-2; 12 bases line up with TRBD2. Per the germline V gene, CDR1 is MNHNS and CDR2 is SASEGT. V lost 6 bases and J lost 3; bases outside the gene matches: 5. This CDR3 region has 16 residues. The CDR3 DNA is TGTGCCAGCAGGACTAGCGGGAGTCGGTACACCGGGGAGCTGTTTTTT. This gives the protein CASRTSGSRYTGELFF.

This clonotype has at least ten counts. The rearrangement joins TRBV13 to TRBJ2-1, with 9 bases aligning to TRBD2. The germline CDR1 and CDR2 sequences are PRHDT and FYEKMQ (reference sequence). J was trimmed by 5 bases and V by 5 bases; bases with no gene match: 7. The length of the CDR3 is 15 residues. The CDR3 DNA reads as TGTGCCAGCAGCCGCCGACTAGCGGCTAACAATGAGCAGTTCTTC. Translated: CASSRRLAANNEQFF. Using reference TRBV13 and TRBJ2-1 for the parts outside the CDR3, the full variable domain is AAGVIQSPRHLIKEKRETATLKCYPIPRHDTVYWYQQGPGQDPQFLISFYEKMQSDKGSIPDRFSAQQFSDYHSELNMSSLELGDSALYFCASSRRLAANNEQFFGPGTRLTVL.

As concerns this clonotype: A much larger clone sits a single nucleotide away, making a read error possible. V usage is TRBV12-3 or TRBV12-4 and J usage is TRBJ2-5; 7 bases line up with TRBD2. The CDR3 has 12 amino acids. The CDR3 nucleotides read TGTGTCAGCAGTTGGGACTATGAGACCCAGTACTTC. The encoded protein is CVSSWDYETQYF.

A remark on this clonotype: Likely a read error: the CDR3 ends without its conserved phenylalanine or tryptophan. The chain employs TRBV29-1 and TRBJ2-5; 8 positions match TRBD1. There are 14 residues in the CDR3. CDR1 and CDR2 from the germline V gene are SQVTM and ANQGSEA. The CDR3 DNA reads TGTAGCGTTGAAGATCGGCAGGGGGCCGAGACCCAGTACGTC. This sequence encodes CSVEDRQGAETQYV.

On this clonotype itself: At one end the junction does not follow the germline gene, possibly because of a read error. This chain joins TRBV11-2 and TRBJ2-1; D not certain. Per germline, CDR1 SGHAT and CDR2 FQNNGV. The CDR3 extends over 13 amino acids. CDR3 amino acids: CASSLELALELFF. Written as DNA, the CDR3 is TGCGCCAGCAGCTTAGAATTAGCCCTTGAGCTGTTCTTC. The variable domain in full, with the rest retrieved from reference TRBV11-2 and TRBJ2-1, is EAGVAQSPRYKIIEKRQSVAFWCNPISGHATLYWYQQILGQGPKLLIQFQNNGVVDDSQLPKDRFSAERLKGVDSTLKIQPAKLEDSAVYLCASSLELALELFFGPGTRLTVL.

The J gene is TRBJ1-5, the V gene TRBV6-2 or TRBV6-3; 9 nucleotides align to TRBD1. CDR1 MNHEY and CDR2 SVGEGT come from the germline V gene. The CDR3 consists of 15 residues. V shed 5 bases, J shed 7 bases, and the junction held 9 bases outside the gene matches. The CDR3: CASSLGTGSIQPQHF. The CDR3 nucleotides read TGTGCCAGCAGTCTTGGGACAGGGAGCATACAGCCCCAGCATTTT.

This sequence joins TRBV20-1 and TRBJ2-1; TRBD2 agrees at 11 bases. Unmatched junction bases numbered 14, after V lost 7 bases and J lost 0 bases. Germline V gene lookup returns CDR1 DFQATT and CDR2 SNEGSKA (reference sequence). The CDR3 contains 18 residues. Written as DNA, the CDR3 is TGCAGTGTTCTGAACAGGGGGCTAGCGGGAGGCTCCTACAATGAGCAGTTCTTC. It translates to CSVLNRGLAGGSYNEQFF.

The CDR3 spells CATNRRGKVQGEQYF. The CDR3 nucleotides are TGTGCCACCAACCGAAGGGGAAAGGTGCAGGGAGAGCAGTACTTC. This chain links TRBV12-3 or TRBV12-4 with TRBJ2-7; tentatively, D is TRBD1 (5 bases). V was cut by 10 bases and J by 7 bases, with 26 bases left in between. The CDR3 extends over 15 amino acids.